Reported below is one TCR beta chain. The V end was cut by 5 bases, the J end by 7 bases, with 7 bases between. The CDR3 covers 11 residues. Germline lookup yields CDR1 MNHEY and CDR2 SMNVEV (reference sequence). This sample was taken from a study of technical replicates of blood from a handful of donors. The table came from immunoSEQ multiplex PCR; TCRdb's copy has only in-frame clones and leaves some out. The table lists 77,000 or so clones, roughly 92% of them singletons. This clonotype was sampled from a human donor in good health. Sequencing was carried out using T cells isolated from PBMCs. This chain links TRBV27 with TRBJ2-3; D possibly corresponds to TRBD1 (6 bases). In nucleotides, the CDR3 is TGTGCCAGCAGTCAGGGGAATACGCAGTATTTT. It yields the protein CASSQGNTQYF.